The rows below give T cell receptor beta chains drawn from one sample of a study of CD8 T cells in Susac syndrome. TCRdb reprocessed the immunoSEQ multiplex PCR reads via MiXCR and lists one record per CDR3 protein. The sample includes approximately 220,000 distinct CDR3 sequences, 90% to 95% seen only once; the top ten take 0.1% to 0.15%. Sequencing was carried out using CD8+ T cells from PBMCs. The receptors here all came from a human donor with multiple sclerosis. Each CDR3 is given with its conserved first and last residue. Only some rows state a clone size, as once, few, many or a class for expanded clones.

>TRBV5-5|TRBJ2-1|NA
CASSLEGHNEQFF
>TRBV7-9|TRBJ1-6|NA
CASSPGGGDSPLHF
>TRBV27|TRBJ2-7|NA
CASSLAGTDYEQYF
>TRBV12-3/TRBV12-4|TRBJ1-6|NA
CASSQSGGNSPLHF
>TRBV29-1|TRBJ2-7|few
CSVEHPLRVYEQYF
>TRBV7-9|TRBJ1-1|NA
CASSLVRGNTEAFF
>TRBV2|TRBJ2-7|NA
CARGADPRYEQYF
>TRBV7-9|TRBJ2-5|NA
CASSYGTGGAQETQYF
>TRBV12-3/TRBV12-4|TRBJ2-3|NA
CASSVLGGDTQYF
>TRBV4-1|TRBJ2-3|NA
CASSLFQSPGGAADTQYF
>TRBV12-3/TRBV12-4|TRBJ2-3|NA
CASSPHGSDTQYF
>TRBV12-3/TRBV12-4|TRBJ2-2|NA
CASSFEGEGTGELFF
>TRBV2|TRBJ1-2|NA
CASLEVAGDGYTF
>TRBV7-3|TRBJ2-1|NA
CASSLGLAANNEQFF
>TRBV27|TRBJ1-5|NA
CGTGARNQPQHF
>TRBV13|TRBJ2-7|once
CASKSWGTTYEQYF
>TRBV14|TRBJ2-5|NA
CASSQDGFGSMGTQYF
>TRBV9|TRBJ2-2|NA
CASSQREAGGPGGELFF
>TRBV13|TRBJ1-1|NA
CASSFGQIFGEAFF
>TRBV20-1|TRBJ2-7|NA
CSATSSPASYEQYF
>TRBV7-9|TRBJ2-5|NA
CASSQLAGLLETQYF
>TRBV13|TRBJ1-2|NA
CASSPPSDRRYYGYTF